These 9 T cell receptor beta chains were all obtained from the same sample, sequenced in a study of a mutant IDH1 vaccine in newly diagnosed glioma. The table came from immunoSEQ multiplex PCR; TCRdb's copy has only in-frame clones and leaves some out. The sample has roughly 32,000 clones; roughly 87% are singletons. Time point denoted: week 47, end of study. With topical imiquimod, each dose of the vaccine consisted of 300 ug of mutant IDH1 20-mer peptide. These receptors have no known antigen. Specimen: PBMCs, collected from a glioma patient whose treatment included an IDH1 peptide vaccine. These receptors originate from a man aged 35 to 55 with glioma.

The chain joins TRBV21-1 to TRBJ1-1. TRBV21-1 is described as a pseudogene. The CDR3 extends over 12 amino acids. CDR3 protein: CASSKRPRGAFF. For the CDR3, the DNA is TGTGCCAGCAGCAAAAGGCCCCGGGGAGCTTTCTTT.

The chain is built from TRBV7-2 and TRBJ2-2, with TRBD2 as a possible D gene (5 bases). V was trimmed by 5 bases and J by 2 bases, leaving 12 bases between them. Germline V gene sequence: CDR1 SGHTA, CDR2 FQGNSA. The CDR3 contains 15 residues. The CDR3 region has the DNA TGTGCCAGCAGCCCCCGGACTCTCAACACCGGGGAGCTGTTTTTT. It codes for CASSPRTLNTGELFF.

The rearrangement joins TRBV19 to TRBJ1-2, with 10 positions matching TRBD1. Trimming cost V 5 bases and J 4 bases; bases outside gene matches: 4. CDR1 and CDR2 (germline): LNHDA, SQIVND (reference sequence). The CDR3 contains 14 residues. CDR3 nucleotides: TGTGCCAGTAGTGAGACAGGGGGCGCCTATGGCTACACCTTC. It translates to CASSETGGAYGYTF.

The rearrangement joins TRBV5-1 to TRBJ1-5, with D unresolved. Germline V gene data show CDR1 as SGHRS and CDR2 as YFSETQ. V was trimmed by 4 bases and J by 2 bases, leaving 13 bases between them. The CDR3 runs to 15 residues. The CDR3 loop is CASSLTGYGNQPQHF. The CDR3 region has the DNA TGCGCCAGCAGCCTAACTGGGTACGGCAATCAGCCCCAGCATTTT. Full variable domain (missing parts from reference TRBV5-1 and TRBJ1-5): KAGVTQTPRYLIKTRGQQVTLSCSPISGHRSVSWYQQTPGQGLQFLFEYFSETQRNKGNFPGRFSGRQFSNSRSEMNVSTLELGDSALYLCASSLTGYGNQPQHFGDGTRLSIL.

The CDR3 sequence is CSAGHGLSSYEQYF. DNA for the CDR3: TGCAGCGCCGGGCATGGGCTGAGCTCCTACGAGCAGTACTTC. The genes are TRBV29-1 and TRBJ2-7; D ambiguous. CDR1 is SQVTM and CDR2 is ANQGSEA in the germline V gene. CDR3 length equals 14 residues. Deletions cut 7 bases from V and 0 bases from J, with 16 bases between.

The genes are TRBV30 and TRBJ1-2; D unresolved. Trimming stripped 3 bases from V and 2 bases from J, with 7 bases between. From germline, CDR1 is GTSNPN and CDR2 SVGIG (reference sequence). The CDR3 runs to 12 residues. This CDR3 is CAWSPANYGYTF. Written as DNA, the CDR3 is TGTGCCTGGAGCCCCGCCAACTATGGCTACACCTTC.

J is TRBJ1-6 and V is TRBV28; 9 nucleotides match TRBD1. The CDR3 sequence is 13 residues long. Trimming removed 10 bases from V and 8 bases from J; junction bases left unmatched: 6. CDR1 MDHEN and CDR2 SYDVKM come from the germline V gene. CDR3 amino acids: CATHRGRDSPLHF. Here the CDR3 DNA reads TGTGCCACTCACAGGGGGCGGGATTCACCCCTCCACTTT. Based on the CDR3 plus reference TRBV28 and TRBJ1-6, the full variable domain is DVKVTQSSRYLVKRTGEKVFLECVQDMDHENMFWYRQDPGLGLRLIYFSYDVKMKEKGDIPEGYSVSREKKERFSLILESASTNQTSMYLCATHRGRDSPLHFGNGTRLTVT.

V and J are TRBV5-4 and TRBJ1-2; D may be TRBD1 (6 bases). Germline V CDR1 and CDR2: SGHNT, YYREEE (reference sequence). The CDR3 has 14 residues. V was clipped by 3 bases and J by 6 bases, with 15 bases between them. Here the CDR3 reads CASSWGGRGNGYTF. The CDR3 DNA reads TGTGCCAGCAGCTGGGGGGGGCGAGGGAATGGCTACACCTTC.

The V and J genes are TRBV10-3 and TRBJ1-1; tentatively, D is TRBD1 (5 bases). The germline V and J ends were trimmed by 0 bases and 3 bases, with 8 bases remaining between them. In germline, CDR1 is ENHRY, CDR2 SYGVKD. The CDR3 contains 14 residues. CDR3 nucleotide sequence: TGTGCCATCAGTGAGTCCGGCAGGGACACTGAAGCTTTCTTT. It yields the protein CAISESGRDTEAFF.